This entry lists 17 T cell receptor beta chains sequenced from one sample in a study of T cells in women clearing cervical HPV infection. Method: immunoSEQ multiplex PCR; TCRdb's copy keeps in-frame clones and lacks some. The listing contains around 19,000 clones. Specimen: blood buffy coat. These receptor sequences come from a woman aged 18 to 75 with a cervical HPV16 infection that either progressed to CIN3+ or cleared (not recorded which).

Notes on this clone: The read ends 3 residues early relative to the CDR3; the germline J gene fills the gap. The rearrangement uses TRBV20-1 and TRBJ2-1, with D possibly being TRBD2 (6 bases). Germline CDR1 DFQATT, CDR2 SNEGSKA (reference sequence). The V gene lost 5 bases and the J gene lost 0 bases, with 17 bases spanning the gap. The CDR3 covers 16 residues. The CDR3 DNA, read in part, is TGCAGTGCTTTCGATGTGACTAGTTTCTCCTACAATGAG. It codes for CSAFDVTSFSYNE. The full CDR3 protein reads CSAFDVTSFSYNEQFF.

As for this clone: Read sequence stops 3 residues before the CDR3 end, and the germline J gene provides the missing end. V gene TRBV18 combines with J gene TRBJ2-4, with D perhaps TRBD1 (6 bases). The CDR3 is made up of 14 amino acids. From germline, CDR1 is KGHSH and CDR2 LQKENI. The CDR3 loop reads CASSPGQTLYGQYF. The DNA read from the CDR3 is TGTGCCAGCTCACCTGGACAGACCCTTTATGGT.

Of note for this clone: Coverage ceases 3 residues before the CDR3 finishes, and the germline J gene fills in the end. The rearrangement uses TRBV5-1 and TRBJ2-2; 9 bases agree with TRBD2. Germline lookup yields CDR1 SGHRS and CDR2 YFSETQ. V was pared by 4 bases and J by 2 bases, with 3 bases of the junction left unmatched. This CDR3 comprises 15 residues. Incomplete CDR3 DNA: TGCGCCAGCAGCCCGGGACTAGCCAACACCGGGGAG. This translates into CASSPGLANTGE. The whole CDR3 region reads CASSPGLANTGELFF.

Points on this clone: The CDR3 extends 3 residues past the end of the read, so its final part is completed from the germline J gene. The chain couples TRBV5-8 to TRBJ1-4; D call uncertain. The CDR3 runs 14 residues. The V gene's germline CDR1 is SGHTS and CDR2 YDEGEE. V lost 4 bases to trimming and J lost 3 bases, with 10 bases between them. The sequenced part of the CDR3 DNA is TGTGCCAGCAGCCCTCTTAGTCCTAATGAAAAA. Encoded protein: CASSPLSPNEK. The entire CDR3 protein reads CASSPLSPNEKLFF.

On this clone: The read halts 3 residues ahead of the CDR3 end, with the missing end drawn from the germline J gene. The V gene is TRBV7-9, the J gene TRBJ2-3; 10 positions match TRBD2. Looked up from germline, CDR1 is SEHNR and CDR2 is FQNEAQ (reference sequence). The CDR3 contains 15 residues. CDR3 bases read: TGTGCCAGCAGCCGAGCGGGGGGGCGGGGAGAGACG. It is translated as CASSRAGGRGET. The whole CDR3 region reads CASSRAGGRGETQYF.

Remarks on this clone: The read terminates 3 residues before the CDR3 end, so the remaining end is supplied by the germline J gene. V and J are TRBV5-1 and TRBJ2-3; 11 bases align to TRBD1. The CDR3 is 16 residues long. Per the germline V gene, CDR1 is SGHRS and CDR2 is YFSETQ. Trimming removed 4 bases from V and 3 bases from J; junction bases left unmatched: 7. This CDR3 reads CASSEGQGAVTDTQYF. CDR3 DNA, as far as it was read: TGCGCCAGCAGCGAAGGACAGGGGGCTGTAACAGATACG.

By frequency, this clone registers medium-sized (0.01 to 0.1%). The CDR3 extends 3 residues past the end of the read, so its final part is completed from the germline J gene. This chain links TRBV19 with TRBJ2-2; tentatively, D is TRBD1 (5 bases). Trimming shortened V by 10 bases and J by 4 bases, and 13 bases separated the two germline ends. The CDR3 length is 13 residues. The germline CDR1 and CDR2 sequences are LNHDA and SQIVND (reference sequence). The part of the CDR3 DNA that was read is TGTGCCACCAAGGGGCAGGGCACCGGGGAG. This translates into CATKGQGTGE. The CDR3 in its entirety is CATKGQGTGELFF.

Worth noting for this clone: Sequencing ends 3 residues short of the CDR3 end; the germline J gene provides the rest. The chain is built from TRBV2 and TRBJ2-4, with TRBD1 matching over 9 bases. The CDR3 length is 14 residues. Germline V CDR1 and CDR2: SNHLY, FYNNEI. The sequenced part of the CDR3 DNA is TGTGCCAGCAGTTACCGGGACAGGGCTGAGGGT. Its translation: CASSYRDRAEG. The CDR3 as a whole reads CASSYRDRAEGQYF.

Remarks on this clone: The CDR3 end is not reached by the read, which stops 3 residues before it; the germline J gene fills it in. The chain combines TRBV13 with TRBJ1-1; 9 bases agree with TRBD1. CDR1 and CDR2 from the germline V gene are PRHDT and FYEKMQ (reference sequence). The CDR3 totals 12 residues. CDR3 sequence reads: CASTLRDRDAFF. The part of the CDR3 DNA that was read is TGTGCCAGCACCCTCCGGGACAGGGAT.

With respect to this clone: The read terminates 3 residues before the CDR3 end, so the remaining end is supplied by the germline J gene. This chain links TRBV6-1 with TRBJ2-5; 8 bases are shared with TRBD2. The CDR3 is 15 amino acids. V was pared by 3 bases and J by 4 bases, with 7 bases of the junction left unmatched. In germline, CDR1 is MNHNS, CDR2 SASEGT. The chain's CDR3 is CASSDGGGRVETQYF. CDR3 DNA (partial): TGTGCCAGCAGTGATGGCGGGGGGAGGGTAGAGACC.

Worth noting for this clone: The sequenced fragment ends 3 residues before the CDR3 boundary, so the rest is inferred from the germline J gene. The J gene is TRBJ1-6, the V gene TRBV5-5, with D possibly matching TRBD1 (5 bases). V lost 1 base and J 7 bases, leaving 9 bases between the germline ends. The CDR3 runs to 14 residues. Per the germline V gene, CDR1 is SGHKS and CDR2 is YYEKEE (reference sequence). The sequenced CDR3 bases are TGTGCCAGCAGCTTGCAGGGAATGAATTCACCC. Protein: CASSLQGMNSP. In full, the CDR3 reads CASSLQGMNSPLHF.

Note on this clone: The read is 3 residues too short to cover the CDR3 end, so that end is filled in from the germline J gene. The V gene is TRBV2, the J gene TRBJ1-6; D gene unclear. V dropped 5 bases and J dropped 8 bases, with 10 bases sitting between them. Looked up from germline, CDR1 is SNHLY and CDR2 is FYNNEI. This CDR3 contains 13 residues. The CDR3 sequence: CASSPQQDSPLHF. The covered CDR3 bases are TGTGCCAGCAGTCCACAGCAGGATTCACCC.

Points on this clone: The sequenced fragment ends 3 residues before the CDR3 boundary, so the rest is inferred from the germline J gene. The chain links TRBV5-1 to TRBJ1-1; D not resolved. The CDR3 has 13 residues. V dropped 0 bases and J dropped 7 bases, with 10 bases sitting between them. Germline assignment: CDR1 SGHRS and CDR2 YFSETQ. The CDR3 bases that were read are TGCGCCAGCAGCTTGGAAAGGGTAGGTGAA. It is translated as CASSLERVGE. The whole CDR3 reads CASSLERVGEAFF.

Comments on this clone: The observed sequence ends 3 residues before the CDR3 terminus, with the missing tail filled in from the germline J gene. The V and J genes are TRBV20-1 and TRBJ2-5, with 8 bases fitting TRBD2. Looked up from germline, CDR1 is DFQATT and CDR2 is SNEGSKA (reference sequence). This CDR3 contains 16 residues. V shed 0 bases and J 5 bases; nucleotides not matched to a gene: 11. The CDR3 DNA, read in part, is TGCAGTGCTAGAGATAGCCAGCGGGGGCCCAGGGAGACC. This encodes CSARDSQRGPRET. The full-length CDR3 reads as CSARDSQRGPRETQYF.

As regards this clone: The read ends 3 residues before the CDR3 terminus; that terminus is restored from the germline J gene. The chain joins TRBV29-1 to TRBJ2-3; D may be TRBD1 (6 bases). Germline V gene lookup returns CDR1 SQVTM and CDR2 ANQGSEA. The CDR3 is 13 amino acids. CDR3 sequence: CSAPGVGQETQYF. The sequenced CDR3 bases are TGCAGCGCCCCAGGGGTGGGGCAAGAGACG.

As to this clone: The CDR3 end lies 3 residues beyond the end of the read and is filled in from the germline J gene. This chain connects TRBV30 to TRBJ2-7; 8 bases are a match to TRBD2. Germline CDR1 reads GTSNPN; CDR2 reads SVGIG (reference sequence). CDR3 size: 15 residues. The ends lost 2 bases at V and 2 bases at J; junction bases unmatched: 8. The sequenced part of the CDR3 DNA is TGTGCCTGGAGTCCTATTATAGCGGGAACCTACGAG. As protein: CAWSPIIAGTYE. The whole CDR3 sequence is CAWSPIIAGTYEQYF.

About this clone itself: The read finishes 3 residues shy of the CDR3 end, and the germline J gene is used to complete it. The genes are TRBV5-1 and TRBJ2-2; 9 nucleotides line up with TRBD1. The trim removed 4 bases at V and 4 bases at J, leaving 2 bases unmatched. This CDR3 is 14 amino acids long. The germline V gene encodes CDR1 SGHRS and CDR2 YFSETQ. The DNA read from the CDR3 is TGCGCCAGCAGCGTGGACAGGGGCACCGGGGAG. It encodes CASSVDRGTGE. The whole CDR3 sequence reads CASSVDRGTGELFF.